One and the same sample provided the 21 T cell receptor beta chains below, sequenced in a study of blood T cell repertoires in COVID-19. Measured with immunoSEQ multiplex PCR; TCRdb has only the in-frame clones, and not every one. The data show 110,000 to 150,000 clones, around 83% seen once. Material: PBMCs or T cells enriched from blood (not recorded which). Receptor source: a man aged 45-65 years who had recovered from COVID-19.

This clone was found a few times. The rearrangement joins TRBV7-2 to TRBJ2-2; TRBD2 is a possible D gene (6 bases). Germline-derived CDR1 and CDR2 are SGHTA and FQGNSA. The V gene lost 5 bases and the J gene lost 6 bases, with 25 bases spanning the gap. There are 18 residues in the CDR3. In DNA, the CDR3 is TGTGCCAGCAGCCCACGCGGGATAGGGGTGGTATCCCCCGGGGAGCTGTTTTTT. Translation: CASSPRGIGVVSPGELFF.

The chain links TRBV5-4 to TRBJ1-6; 9 nucleotides match TRBD1. Trimming removed 2 bases from V and 7 bases from J; junction bases left unmatched: 1. The length of the CDR3 is 14 residues. Germline V gene data show CDR1 as SGHNT and CDR2 as YYREEE (reference sequence). The DNA for the CDR3 is TGTGCCAGCAGCTTAGACAGGGGGAATTCACCCCTCCACTTT. Amino acid sequence: CASSLDRGNSPLHF.

This clone was detected once. This chain joins TRBV5-4 and TRBJ2-5; D possibly corresponds to TRBD1 (6 bases). V dropped 4 bases and J dropped 1 base, with 14 bases sitting between them. The CDR3 extends over 15 amino acids. From germline, CDR1 is SGHNT and CDR2 YYREEE (reference sequence). CDR3 in DNA: TGTGCCAGCAGCCTTGGGGGCCGGGCCCAAGAGACCCAGTACTTC. This encodes CASSLGGRAQETQYF. Combining the CDR3 with reference TRBV5-4 and TRBJ2-5 gives the whole variable domain ETGVTQSPTHLIKTRGQQVTLRCSSQSGHNTVSWYQQALGQGPQFIFQYYREEENGRGNFPPRFSGLQFPNYSSELNVNALELDDSALYLCASSLGGRAQETQYFGPGTRLLVL.

The chain employs TRBV19 and TRBJ1-2, with D unresolved. The V end lost 7 bases, the J end lost 4 bases, and 13 bases lay between the germline ends. Per the germline V gene, CDR1 is LNHDA and CDR2 is SQIVND (reference sequence). CDR3 length: 13 residues. The CDR3 nucleotides read TGTGCCAGTACTCAGACAACCCCCTATGGCTACACCTTC. This sequence encodes CASTQTTPYGYTF.

The chain joins TRBV27 to TRBJ1-1; D not resolved. The CDR3 has 15 amino acids. V was trimmed by 4 bases and J by 0 bases, leaving 12 bases between them. Germline CDR1 reads MNHEY; CDR2 reads SMNVEV (reference sequence). This CDR3 reads CASSWSGIMNTEAFF. CDR3 in DNA: TGTGCCAGCAGTTGGTCGGGTATTATGAACACTGAAGCTTTCTTT.

The J gene is TRBJ1-1, the V gene TRBV2; tentatively, D is TRBD1 (6 bases). V shed 7 bases and J shed 5 bases, with 14 bases lying between them. Germline V gene lookup returns CDR1 SNHLY and CDR2 FYNNEI. The CDR3 runs 13 residues. The CDR3 DNA reads as TGTGCCAGCAAGGAGGATAGGGGGACTGAAGCTTTCTTT. It is translated as CASKEDRGTEAFF.

This clone was recorded only once. The chain links TRBV5-1 to TRBJ1-6, with D perhaps matching TRBD1 (6 bases). This CDR3 is 15 amino acids long. Germline V gene data show CDR1 as SGHRS and CDR2 as YFSETQ. With 1 base removed from V and 5 bases from J, the gap between germline ends came to 10 bases. The CDR3, as DNA: TGCGCCAGCAGCTTGTTCTCAGGGGATAATTCACCCCTCCACTTT. This gives the protein CASSLFSGDNSPLHF. The entire variable domain, with the rest obtained from reference TRBV5-1 and TRBJ1-6, is as follows: KAGVTQTPRYLIKTRGQQVTLSCSPISGHRSVSWYQQTPGQGLQFLFEYFSETQRNKGNFPGRFSGRQFSNSRSEMNVSTLELGDSALYLCASSLFSGDNSPLHFGNGTRLTVT.

V usage is TRBV7-9 and J usage is TRBJ1-2; D gene ambiguous. Germline V gives CDR1 SEHNR, CDR2 FQNEAQ (reference sequence). The CDR3 contains 13 residues. V lost 6 bases to trimming and J lost 7 bases, with 15 bases between them. The CDR3 DNA reads as TGTGCCAGCAGTTCTACGAATTTTTTTGGCTACACCTTC. As protein: CASSSTNFFGYTF.

J is TRBJ2-7 and V is TRBV6-1, with a tentative D call TRBD1 (5 bases). The CDR3 sequence is 11 residues long. Germline V CDR1 and CDR2: MNHNS, SASEGT. The V end lost 3 bases, the J end lost 6 bases, and 6 bases lay between the germline ends. CDR3 loop: CASSDRVEQYF. The CDR3 DNA reads TGTGCCAGCAGTGACAGGGTCGAGCAGTACTTC.

The gene calls are TRBV7-9 and TRBJ1-2; perhaps TRBD1 as D (5 bases). Per the germline V gene, CDR1 is SEHNR and CDR2 is FQNEAQ (reference sequence). Trimming took 5 bases from V and 4 from J, leaving 17 bases between them. The CDR3 runs to 15 residues. The CDR3 region has the DNA TGTGCCAGCAGCGAACCGGCGGGGCTCTTCTATGGCTACACCTTC. Translation: CASSEPAGLFYGYTF.

This chain uses TRBV2 with TRBJ2-3, with D unresolved. The CDR3 sequence is 15 residues long. Between the trimmed V and J ends, which lost 4 bases and 0 bases, there was a span of 11 bases. CDR1 is SNHLY and CDR2 is FYNNEI in the germline V gene. CDR3 nucleotide sequence: TGTGCCAGCAGTGCAAGAATAACTAGCACAGATACGCAGTATTTT. It yields the protein CASSARITSTDTQYF. The whole variable domain, filled in from reference TRBV2 and TRBJ2-3, reads EPEVTQTPSHQVTQMGQEVILRCVPISNHLYFYWYRQILGQKVEFLVSFYNNEISEKSEIFDDQFSVERPDGSNFTLKIRSTKLEDSAMYFCASSARITSTDTQYFGPGTRLTVL.

This chain links TRBV18 with TRBJ1-1, with D tentatively TRBD1 (5 bases). The CDR3 is made up of 17 amino acids. In germline, CDR1 is KGHSH, CDR2 LQKENI. Trimming removed 3 bases at V and 0 bases at J, with 17 bases between. In nucleotides, the CDR3 is TGTGCCAGCTCACCGATTGGGGGGGGAAACCTGAACACTGAAGCTTTCTTT. Translating it yields CASSPIGGGNLNTEAFF. The full variable domain, with the rest looked up from reference TRBV18 and TRBJ1-1, is NAGVMQNPRHLVRRRGQEARLRCSPMKGHSHVYWYRQLPEEGLKFMVYLQKENIIDESGMPKERFSAEFPKEGPSILRIQQVVRGDSAAYFCASSPIGGGNLNTEAFFGQGTRLTVV.

V usage is TRBV12-3 or TRBV12-4 and J usage is TRBJ2-1; D is perhaps TRBD1 (6 bases). This CDR3 region has 13 residues. With 5 bases removed from V and 6 bases from J, the gap between germline ends came to 11 bases. For the CDR3, the DNA is TGTGCCAGCAGTAGATCGGACAGCAATGAGCAGTTCTTC. This translates into CASSRSDSNEQFF.

The gene calls are TRBV29-1 and TRBJ2-5; a weak D match, TRBD2 (7 bases). V lost 6 bases and J lost 2, with 13 bases in between. The CDR3 consists of 13 residues. Germline CDR1 is SQVTM and CDR2 is ANQGSEA. DNA for the CDR3: TGCAGCGTGGCCGGGGGGCCACAAGAGACCCAGTACTTC. This translates into CSVAGGPQETQYF.

This clone was counted a single time. V and J are TRBV4-3 and TRBJ2-1; 9 bases map to TRBD2. The germline V gene has CDR1 LGHNA and CDR2 YSLEER. V lost 0 bases to trimming and J lost 6 bases; unmatched junction nucleotides: 6. This CDR3 has 16 amino acids. This CDR3 reads CASSQDPAGGRNEQFF. CDR3 nucleotides: TGCGCCAGCAGCCAAGATCCAGCGGGGGGCCGCAATGAGCAGTTCTTC.

This chain joins TRBV5-8 and TRBJ2-2; D call uncertain. The CDR3 has 16 amino acids. CDR1 and CDR2 from the germline V gene are SGHTS and YDEGEE. The V end lost 3 bases, the J end lost 0 bases, and 12 bases lay between the germline ends. Written as DNA, the CDR3 is TGTGCCAGCAGCTGGGCCCATAACACGAACACCGGGGAGCTGTTTTTT. Translated, it gives CASSWAHNTNTGELFF.

The chain links TRBV7-9 to TRBJ1-6, with unresolved D. The V gene's germline CDR1 is SEHNR and CDR2 FQNEAQ (reference sequence). V lost 2 bases and J 7 bases, leaving 6 bases between the germline ends. The CDR3 is 13 residues long. The CDR3 reads CASSLTENSPLHF. As DNA, the CDR3 is TGTGCCAGCAGCTTAACAGAGAATTCACCCCTCCACTTT.

The rearrangement links TRBV6-5 to TRBJ1-5; tentative D call: TRBD1 (5 bases). V was pared by 2 bases and J by 1 base, with 9 bases between. Germline V lookup: CDR1 MNHEY, CDR2 SVGAGI. The CDR3 sequence is 15 residues long. The CDR3 bases are TGTGCCAGCAGTTACAAGGGGTGGAGCAATCAGCCCCAGCATTTT. This gives the protein CASSYKGWSNQPQHF.

The V gene is TRBV4-3, the J gene TRBJ1-3; TRBD1 aligns across 10 bases. After removal of 9 bases from V and 0 bases from J, the junction contained 8 bases not matched to a gene. The CDR3 length is 16 residues. CDR1 LGHNA and CDR2 YSLEER come from the germline V gene. The CDR3 DNA follows: TGCGCCAGTAAACGACAGGGGGCGCGCTCTGGAAACACCATATATTTT. Its protein product is CASKRQGARSGNTIYF.

The sample holds a few counts of this clone. This rearrangement joins TRBV7-2 to TRBJ1-5, with a possible D match to TRBD1 (5 bases). The germline CDR1 and CDR2 sequences are SGHTA and FQGNSA. V lost 2 bases to trimming and J lost 4 bases, with 12 bases between them. The CDR3 is 15 amino acids. The CDR3 sequence is CASSLSPGRNQPQHF. CDR3 bases: TGTGCCAGCAGCTTAAGTCCAGGGCGGAATCAGCCCCAGCATTTT. Full variable domain (missing parts from reference TRBV7-2 and TRBJ1-5): GAGVSQSPSNKVTEKGKDVELRCDPISGHTALYWYRQSLGQGLEFLIYFQGNSAPDKSGLPSDRFSAERTGGSVSTLTIQRTQQEDSAVYLCASSLSPGRNQPQHFGDGTRLSIL.

The V call is TRBV28, the J call TRBJ1-4, with D uncertain. CDR1 and CDR2 from the germline V gene are MDHEN and SYDVKM. This CDR3 is built from 14 residues. The V end was cut by 8 bases, the J end by 0 bases, with 10 bases between. CDR3 DNA sequence: TGTGCCAGCTCAAAGGGAGCAACTAATGAAAAACTGTTTTTT. It yields the protein CASSKGATNEKLFF. Full variable domain (rest looked up from reference TRBV28 and TRBJ1-4): DVKVTQSSRYLVKRTGEKVFLECVQDMDHENMFWYRQDPGLGLRLIYFSYDVKMKEKGDIPEGYSVSREKKERFSLILESASTNQTSMYLCASSKGATNEKLFFGSGTQLSVL.